This T cell receptor (beta chain) comes out of a study of cytomegalovirus exposure and HLA in healthy donors listed by TCRdb under 2017. About the study as a whole: According to an earlier analysis of 550 to 750 of the donors, 150 million to 200 million T cells yielded over 100 million unique TCR beta sequences and about 300 Gb of sequence data. All discovery cohort repertoires had been generated using a single sequencing platform. About five DR-DQ haplotypes were treated as single units for association and clustering because of strong linkage in the cohort. Of the 300 to 500 genotyped donors, roughly 76% were placed in the genetic ancestry cluster associated with self-reported Caucasian donors. High-throughput TCR immunosequencing, statistical association of individual TCRs with disease status, and machine learning were combined to predict cytomegalovirus infection status. An earlier analysis of some 500 of the donors used high-throughput TCR beta sequencing to judge whether each TCR beta V gene segment behaved as functional or pseudogenic. Donor age, sex, ethnicity and CMV serostatus were compiled alongside the repertoire data. Class I and class II HLA loci were covered by the typing at four-digit resolution. A later genetic analysis used genome-wide SNP genotypes for about 60% of the roughly 700 donors, treating that subset as a discovery cohort. A later analysis re-examined previously published TCR beta repertoires from more than 550 donors and added high-resolution HLA genotyping to investigate patterns of TCR occurrence. Along with the approximately 700-subject first cohort, a separate validation cohort of over a hundred different subjects was used. Rather than drawing on any new phenotypic data, the later analysis identified candidate immune exposures from TCR beta sequences and the way those sequences occurred across donors. On average, approximately 250,000 unique TCR beta nucleotide sequences were sequenced per donor among more than 350 genotyped donors of the cohort, with roughly 18% of those sequences being non-productive. The study was designed to test whether signatures of past pathogen exposure could be identified by cataloging public T cell receptors. Typing coverage differed by locus: A, B, C, DRB1 and DQB1 were typed in roughly 629-630 donors, DQA1 in around 500, DPA1 in some 600, and DPB1 in 450 to 490. An early release covering approximately 600 HLA-typed donors comprised around 300 gigabases of sequencing data and approximately 80 million unique TCR sequences. Using immunosequencing, the study profiled T cell repertoires from 666 subjects and related those repertoires to cytomegalovirus serostatus.

In total, around 600 healthy bone marrow donors made up the cohort. All cohort members were sampled while nominally healthy, although unrecorded immune exposures were likely present. The donor was CMV seronegative and belonged to the group of 350 to 400 seronegative cohort members. A peripheral blood sample was provided by each donor, and peripheral blood mononuclear cells were used for TCR beta sequencing. Genomic DNA was extracted from the blood cell samples with the Qiagen DNeasy Blood Extraction Kit. In its sample, this clone was seen a few times. What antigen it recognizes has not been identified. The input lacks base qualities; no much larger clone sits a single base away. What the research found in general, with its limitations: Linkage disequilibrium might explain the correlated functional status among segregating V segments, but an unknown experimental factor could not be ruled out. The cohort was sequenced for TCR beta chains only, and without alpha or paired-chain data the features that could be detected were limited. A later genetic analysis associated a missense DCLRE1C variant with V-gene and J-gene trimming of TCR beta chains, and an independent cohort replicated the association. The earlier analysis of about 600 of the donors excluded approximately 17 rarely observed V segments, including chromosome 9 orphons, because counts were too low. Cytomegalovirus status was reported to be diagnosed by the classifier with high specificity and sensitivity in both the original and validation cohorts. In a later analysis, most CMV-associated TCR beta chains were found to appear HLA-restricted, with HLA associations seemingly driven largely by CMV exposure. According to a later genetic analysis, donors in an Asian-associated ancestry cluster had fewer N-insertions in productive TCRs than the approximately 670-donor mean. A later analysis associated approximately 17,000 TCR beta sequences with specific HLA alleles at a false discovery rate of 0.05. A further reported finding was that TCR beta sequences accurately predicted the HLA-A and HLA-B alleles for most subjects in the first cohort. In an earlier analysis of 587 of the donors, most TCR beta V segments appeared in productive rearrangements about 87% or about 30% of the time, broadly matching IMGT annotations. When HLA alleles, especially DR and DQ, strongly co-occurred, TCR associations were difficult to assign to individual alleles. Because HLA typing was unavailable for some donors at each locus, only the typed subset was used in association tests. Some IMGT-functional V segments, including TRBV6-2 and TRBV6-3, could not be distinguished by the 87-base-pair reads and were therefore excluded. Sequencing depth was assumed to be roughly uniform across donors in the presence/absence analyses, though that assumption may not hold. The study gave a list of 150 to 200 TCR beta chains associated with cytomegalovirus. A later analysis found that TCR association rates varied across HLA loci, with DRB1 alleles showing the most associated TCRs and HLA-C alleles the fewest. It was suggested by the authors that the approach could potentially be generalized to other disease states and immunological phenotypes. Most TCR sequences were observed very rarely across donors, whereas some public TCRs were present in many individuals. A later analysis reported that several top co-occurrence clusters appeared linked to parvovirus B19, influenza, CMV and Epstein-Barr virus. In a later analysis, HLA-associated TCR beta chains were found to be more clonally expanded and to have lower generation probabilities than equally common non-associated chains. The sequencing pipeline was judged likely to have produced a cluster of highly shared sequence variants as a technical artifact. Immune exposure information for the cohort was limited to CMV serostatus. In vitro tests confirmed that a few of the cytomegalovirus-associated TCR beta chains recognize cytomegalovirus antigens.

The germline V gene (reference sequence) specifies SSHAT as CDR1 and FNYEAQ as CDR2. The CDR3 contains 13 residues, cysteine and phenylalanine counted. Only the CDR3 region is kept as DNA, spanning 39 bases read in frame from base 1. Deletion took 1 base off V and 5 bases off J, with a span of 8 bases between the germline ends. Libraries were prepared through the immunoSEQ multiplex PCR assay. The multiplex PCR relied on a mix of 60 forward primers for TCR Vbeta segments and 13 reverse primers for TCR Jbeta segments. Amplification of the CDR3 region of rearranged TCR beta genes was performed with a multiplex PCR assay on genomic DNA. Amplified TCR beta libraries were sequenced as 87-base-pair reads on the Illumina HiSeq System. The source study handled its data this way. Across the roughly 640 repertoires, a later analysis counted 80 million or so unique TCR beta chains, roughly 11 million of which were shared by at least two donors. A nearest-neighbor algorithm error-corrected the raw reads and collapsed the reads into unique sequences, merging closely related sequences to remove PCR and sequencing errors. V, D and J gene segments were assigned by aligning CDR3 sequences to IMGT reference sequences. For a sequence to be retained, a match of at least six nucleotides was required to both a V gene segment and a J gene segment. A rearrangement was called productive if the CDR3 had no stop codons and remained in frame with V and J, and every other rearrangement was called non-productive. CDR3 was defined according to IMGT convention as the region running from the second conserved V-encoded cysteine to the conserved J-encoded phenylalanine. The earlier analysis of some 540 of the donors excluded any sequence lacking an unambiguous match to a single V gene segment. In an earlier analysis of 587 of the donors, V segments were called functional above 56.7% productive rearrangements and were called segregating when the between-donor standard deviation exceeded 5%. To diagnose cytomegalovirus status from the catalog of TCR beta chain sequences, a statistical classification framework was built. V and J gene assignment, in a later analysis, came from comparing TCR nucleotide sequences with IMGT/GENE-DB human TR gene sequences. Using the TCRdist pipeline, a later analysis assigned CDR3 sequences along with most-parsimonious VDJ recombination scenarios. In a later analysis, every TCR beta chain was defined by the combination of its CDR3 amino acid sequence and its V-gene family, and reads without a unique V-gene family were dropped. In a later analysis, around 600 highly shared, low-generation-probability nucleotide sequences were removed to address suspected cross-contamination and a sequencing artifact. A later analysis calculated a clonal expansion index for each public chain from normalized within-repertoire ranks of inferred template counts. In a later analysis, generation probabilities were computed with a VDJ recombination model fitted to out-of-frame rearrangements, and the resulting probabilities were checked against IGoR. Hypergeometric tests were used in a later analysis to score TCR-TCR, TCR-HLA and TCR-CMV co-occurrence, with a repertoire-size bias correction applied to the TCR pairs. A later analysis estimated false discovery rates by permuting HLA or CMV assignments 20 times. In a later analysis, co-occurring TCRs were grouped using DBSCAN, and TCRdist sequence similarity was added for clustering within HLA-allele-positive subsets. Repertoires with fewer than 30,000 or more than 120,000 public chains were left out of co-occurrence clustering, as were five repertoires with anomalous nucleotide sharing. Drawn from immuneACCESS, this table holds only the in-frame rearrangements with V and J called that TCRdb kept. Clones are partly lost; checked studies trace under half to an unresolved V gene and leave the rest unexplained. The V and J calls and clone size were taken over from that table, and D and trimming were inferred from the DNA. This sample comprises under 200,000 clones, around 68% of them detected only once. Approximately 1.5% of the sample belongs to the ten largest clones.

This receptor was taken from a man aged 50-60 years in good health and CMV-seronegative. The sequence is built from TRBV7-7 and TRBJ1-2; the D gene identity is not certain. Sequencing input: PBMCs. The CDR3 loop reads CASSLGGIYGYTF. The DNA is TGTGCCAGCAGCTTAGGAGGCATTTATGGCTACACCTTC.